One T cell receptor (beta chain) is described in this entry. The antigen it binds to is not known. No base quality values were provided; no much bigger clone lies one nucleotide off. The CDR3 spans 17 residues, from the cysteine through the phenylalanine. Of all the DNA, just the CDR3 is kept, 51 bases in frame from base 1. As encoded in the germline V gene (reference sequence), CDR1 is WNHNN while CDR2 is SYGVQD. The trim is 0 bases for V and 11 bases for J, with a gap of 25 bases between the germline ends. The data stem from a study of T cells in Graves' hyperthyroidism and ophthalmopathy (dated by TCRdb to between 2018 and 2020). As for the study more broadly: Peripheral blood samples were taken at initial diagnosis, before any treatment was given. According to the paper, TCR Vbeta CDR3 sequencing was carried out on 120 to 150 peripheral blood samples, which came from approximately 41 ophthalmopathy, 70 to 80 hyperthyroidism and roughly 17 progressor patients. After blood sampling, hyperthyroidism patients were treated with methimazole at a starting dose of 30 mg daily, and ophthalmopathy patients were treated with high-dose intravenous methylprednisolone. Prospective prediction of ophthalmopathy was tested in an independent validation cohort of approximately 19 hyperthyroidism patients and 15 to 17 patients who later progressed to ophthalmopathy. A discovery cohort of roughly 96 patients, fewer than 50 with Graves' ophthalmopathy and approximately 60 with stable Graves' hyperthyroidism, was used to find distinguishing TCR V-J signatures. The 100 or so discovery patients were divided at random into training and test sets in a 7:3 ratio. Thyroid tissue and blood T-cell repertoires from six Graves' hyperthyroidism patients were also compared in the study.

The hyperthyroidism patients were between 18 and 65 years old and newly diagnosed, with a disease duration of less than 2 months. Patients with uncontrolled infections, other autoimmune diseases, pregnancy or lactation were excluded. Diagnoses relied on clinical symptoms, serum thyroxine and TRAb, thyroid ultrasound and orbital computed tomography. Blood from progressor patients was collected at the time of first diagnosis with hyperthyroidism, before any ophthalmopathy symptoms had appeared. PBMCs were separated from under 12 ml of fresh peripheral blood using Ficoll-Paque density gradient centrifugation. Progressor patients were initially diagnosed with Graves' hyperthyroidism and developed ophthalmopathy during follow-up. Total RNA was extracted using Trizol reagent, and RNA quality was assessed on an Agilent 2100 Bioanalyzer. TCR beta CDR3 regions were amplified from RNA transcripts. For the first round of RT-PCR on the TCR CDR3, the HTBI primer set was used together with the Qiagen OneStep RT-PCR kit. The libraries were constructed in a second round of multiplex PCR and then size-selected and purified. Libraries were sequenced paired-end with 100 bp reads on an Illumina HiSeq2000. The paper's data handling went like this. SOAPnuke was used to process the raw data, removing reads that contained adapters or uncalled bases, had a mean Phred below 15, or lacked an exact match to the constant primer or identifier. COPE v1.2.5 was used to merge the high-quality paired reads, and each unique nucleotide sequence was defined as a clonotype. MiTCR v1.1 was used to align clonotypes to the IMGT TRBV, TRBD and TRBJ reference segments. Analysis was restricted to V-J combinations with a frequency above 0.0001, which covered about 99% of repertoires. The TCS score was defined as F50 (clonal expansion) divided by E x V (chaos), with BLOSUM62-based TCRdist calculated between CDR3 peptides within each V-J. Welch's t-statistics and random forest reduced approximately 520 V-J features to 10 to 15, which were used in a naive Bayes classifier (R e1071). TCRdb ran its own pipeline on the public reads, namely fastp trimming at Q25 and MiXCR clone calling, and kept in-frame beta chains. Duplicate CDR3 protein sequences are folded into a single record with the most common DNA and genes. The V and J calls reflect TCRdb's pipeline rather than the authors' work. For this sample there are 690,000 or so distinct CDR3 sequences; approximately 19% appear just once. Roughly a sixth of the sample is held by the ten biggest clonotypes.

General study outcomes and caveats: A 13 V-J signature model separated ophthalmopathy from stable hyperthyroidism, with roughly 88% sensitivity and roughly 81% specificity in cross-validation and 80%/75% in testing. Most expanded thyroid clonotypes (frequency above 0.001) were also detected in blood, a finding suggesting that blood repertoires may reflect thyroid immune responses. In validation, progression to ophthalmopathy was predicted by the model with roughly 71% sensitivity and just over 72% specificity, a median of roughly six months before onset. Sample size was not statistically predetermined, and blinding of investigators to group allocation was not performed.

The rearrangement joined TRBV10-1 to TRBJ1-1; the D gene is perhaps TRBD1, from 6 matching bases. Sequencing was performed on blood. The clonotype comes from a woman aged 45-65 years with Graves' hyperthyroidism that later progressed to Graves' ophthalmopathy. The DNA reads TGCGCCAGCAGTGAGTCGACCGGGGGCGCGGTTGTCTCGGCGGCTTTCTTT. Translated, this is CASSESTGGAVVSAAFF.